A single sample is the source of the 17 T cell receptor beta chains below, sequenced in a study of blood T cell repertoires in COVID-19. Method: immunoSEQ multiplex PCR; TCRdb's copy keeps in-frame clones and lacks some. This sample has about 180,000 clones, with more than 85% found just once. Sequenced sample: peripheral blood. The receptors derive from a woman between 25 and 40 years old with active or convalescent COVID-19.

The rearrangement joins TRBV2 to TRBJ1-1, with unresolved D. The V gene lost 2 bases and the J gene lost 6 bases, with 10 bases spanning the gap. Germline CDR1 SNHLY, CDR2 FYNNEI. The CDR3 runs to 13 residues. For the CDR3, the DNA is TGTGCCAGCAGTGAACTATCATCCCCTGAAGCTTTCTTT. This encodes CASSELSSPEAFF.

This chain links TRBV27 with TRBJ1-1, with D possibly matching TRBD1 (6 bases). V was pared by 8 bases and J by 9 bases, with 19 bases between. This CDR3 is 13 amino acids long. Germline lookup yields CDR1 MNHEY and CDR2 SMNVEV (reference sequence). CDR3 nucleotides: TGTGCCAGCCTCGAAACCCCAGGGGAAAAAGCTTTCTTT. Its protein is CASLETPGEKAFF.

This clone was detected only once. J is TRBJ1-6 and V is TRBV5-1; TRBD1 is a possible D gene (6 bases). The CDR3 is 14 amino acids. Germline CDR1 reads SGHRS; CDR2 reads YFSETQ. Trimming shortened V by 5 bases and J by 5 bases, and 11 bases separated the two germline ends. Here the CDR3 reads CASRAGVDNSPLHF. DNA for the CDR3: TGCGCCAGCAGGGCAGGGGTGGATAATTCACCCCTCCACTTT.

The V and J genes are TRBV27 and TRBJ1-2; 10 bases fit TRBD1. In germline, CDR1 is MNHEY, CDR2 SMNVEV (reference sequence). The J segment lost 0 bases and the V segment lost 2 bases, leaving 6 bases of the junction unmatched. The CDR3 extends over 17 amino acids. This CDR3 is CASSLTGTGEPNYGYTF. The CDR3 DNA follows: TGTGCCAGCAGTTTAACGGGGACAGGGGAGCCTAACTATGGCTACACCTTC.

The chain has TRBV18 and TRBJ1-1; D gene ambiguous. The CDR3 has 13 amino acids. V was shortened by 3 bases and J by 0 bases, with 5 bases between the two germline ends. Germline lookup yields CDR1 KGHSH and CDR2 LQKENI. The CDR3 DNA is TGTGCCAGCTCACCCGGGATGAACACTGAAGCTTTCTTT. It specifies CASSPGMNTEAFF.

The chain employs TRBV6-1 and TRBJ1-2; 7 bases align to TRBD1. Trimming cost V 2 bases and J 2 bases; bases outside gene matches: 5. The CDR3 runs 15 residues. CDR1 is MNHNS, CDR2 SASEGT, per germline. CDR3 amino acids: CASSERQGGNYGYTF. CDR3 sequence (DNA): TGTGCCAGCAGTGAACGGCAGGGGGGCAACTATGGCTACACCTTC.

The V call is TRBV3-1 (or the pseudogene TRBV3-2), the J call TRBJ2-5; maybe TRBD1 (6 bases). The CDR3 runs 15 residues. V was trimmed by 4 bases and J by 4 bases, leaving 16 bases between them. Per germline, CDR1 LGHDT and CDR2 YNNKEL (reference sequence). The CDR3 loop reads CASSPGTGSRETQYF. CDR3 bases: TGTGCCAGCAGCCCCGGAACAGGGAGTCGAGAGACCCAGTACTTC.

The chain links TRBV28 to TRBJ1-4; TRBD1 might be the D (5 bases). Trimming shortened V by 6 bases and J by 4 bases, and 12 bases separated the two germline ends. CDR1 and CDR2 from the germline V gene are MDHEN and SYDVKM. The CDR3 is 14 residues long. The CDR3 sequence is CASRVGGGNEKLFF. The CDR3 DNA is TGTGCCAGCAGGGTCGGCGGGGGTAATGAAAAACTGTTTTTT.

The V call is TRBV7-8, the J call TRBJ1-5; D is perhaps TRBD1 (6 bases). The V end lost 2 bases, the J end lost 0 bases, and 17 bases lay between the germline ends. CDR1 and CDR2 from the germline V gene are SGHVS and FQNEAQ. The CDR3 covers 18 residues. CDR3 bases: TGTGCCAGCAGCTTAATCTCGGACAGCTCCTATAGCAATCAGCCCCAGCATTTT. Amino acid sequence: CASSLISDSSYSNQPQHF.

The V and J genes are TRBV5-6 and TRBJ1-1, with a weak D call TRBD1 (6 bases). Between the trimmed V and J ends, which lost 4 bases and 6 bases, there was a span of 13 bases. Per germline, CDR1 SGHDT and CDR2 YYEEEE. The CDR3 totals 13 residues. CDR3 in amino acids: CASSEGTPSEAFF. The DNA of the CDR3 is TGTGCCAGCAGCGAAGGGACACCATCTGAAGCTTTCTTT.

The CDR3 DNA reads as TGTGCCAGCAGTGACTCCCGGCTAGCGGGTACGCAGTATTTT. It encodes CASSDSRLAGTQYF. The V gene is TRBV6-4, the J gene TRBJ2-3; 8 bases line up with TRBD2. Losses at the gene ends were 0 bases for V and 8 bases for J; bases not matched to a gene: 4. CDR3 length equals 14 residues. CDR1 and CDR2 (germline): MRHNA, SNTAGT.

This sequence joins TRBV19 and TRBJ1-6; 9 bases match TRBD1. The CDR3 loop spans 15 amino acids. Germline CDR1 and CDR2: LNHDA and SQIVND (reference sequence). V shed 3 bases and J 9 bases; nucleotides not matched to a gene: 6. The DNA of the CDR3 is TGTGCCAGTAGTATGTCGACAGGGGGTAGTTCACCCCTCCACTTT. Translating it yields CASSMSTGGSSPLHF.

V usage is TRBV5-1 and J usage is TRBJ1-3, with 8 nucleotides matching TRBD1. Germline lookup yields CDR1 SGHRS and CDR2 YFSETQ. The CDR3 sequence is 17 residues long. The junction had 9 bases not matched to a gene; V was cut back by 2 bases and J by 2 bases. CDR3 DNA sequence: TGCGCCAGCAGCTTAGACAGGGGTCGGCTTGCTGGAAACACCATATATTTT. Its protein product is CASSLDRGRLAGNTIYF.

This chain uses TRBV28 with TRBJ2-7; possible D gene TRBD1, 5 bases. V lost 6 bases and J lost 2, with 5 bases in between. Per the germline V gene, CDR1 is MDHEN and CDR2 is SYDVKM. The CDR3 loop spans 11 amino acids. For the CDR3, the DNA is TGTGCCAGCAGAGGGGCCTACGAGCAGTACTTC. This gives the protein CASRGAYEQYF.

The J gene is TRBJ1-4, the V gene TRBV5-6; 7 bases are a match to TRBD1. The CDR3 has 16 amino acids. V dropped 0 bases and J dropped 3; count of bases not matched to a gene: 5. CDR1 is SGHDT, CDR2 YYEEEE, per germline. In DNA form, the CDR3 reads TGTGCCAGCAGCTTGGTCGACAGGGTAGCTAATGAAAAACTGTTTTTT. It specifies CASSLVDRVANEKLFF.

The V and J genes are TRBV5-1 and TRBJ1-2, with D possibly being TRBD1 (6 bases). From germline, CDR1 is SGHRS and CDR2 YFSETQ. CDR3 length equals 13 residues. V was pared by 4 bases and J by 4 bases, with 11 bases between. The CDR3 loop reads CASSDRFSYGYTF. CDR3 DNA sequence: TGCGCCAGCAGCGACAGGTTTTCCTATGGCTACACCTTC.

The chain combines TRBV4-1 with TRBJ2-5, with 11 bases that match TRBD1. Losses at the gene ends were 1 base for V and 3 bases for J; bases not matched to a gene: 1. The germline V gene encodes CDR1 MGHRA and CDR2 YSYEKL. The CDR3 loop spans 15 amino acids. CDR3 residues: CASSQGTGGEETQYF. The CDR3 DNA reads TGCGCCAGCAGCCAAGGGACAGGGGGCGAAGAGACCCAGTACTTC.